This TCR beta chain emerged from a study of CD8 T cells in ankylosing spondylitis. CDR1 KGHDR and CDR2 SFDVKD come from the germline V gene. Trimming shortened V by 9 bases and J by 10 bases, and 20 bases separated the two germline ends. This CDR3 is built from 13 residues. General study points: Some motif variants had been reported before (in reactive arthritis synovial fluid and blood). Disease-linked clones were reportedly significantly enriched in matched ankylosing spondylitis synovial fluid. There was a TCR beta motif, made of several highly homologous variants, that appeared characteristic of ankylosing spondylitis blood.

This clonotype was seen a handful of times. Its antigen is not identified. The authors made TCR beta libraries by quantitative 5'-RACE with molecular barcodes. TCRdb passed the 5' RACE reads through MiXCR, listing each CDR3 protein once. The table has over 130,000 distinct CDR3 sequences, roughly 44% seen once; the top ten hold around 15%. This clonotype was obtained from a male donor with ankylosing spondylitis. The V call is TRBV24-1, the J call TRBJ2-5; D is perhaps TRBD1 (6 bases). Sequencing input: synovial fluid, either unsorted or a sorted T cell fraction (not recorded which). CDR3 DNA sequence: TGTGCCACCGAGCCGGGACAAAAAGGGGACCAGTACTTC. As protein: CATEPGQKGDQYF.